The source of this T cell receptor (beta chain) is a study of blood T cell repertoires in COVID-19. Across the whole study: COVID-19 samples from acute and convalescent phases originated in the United States, Italy and Spain. Sources were T cells, B-cell-depleted T cells, or PBMCs; the material itself was cDNA or gDNA.

Trimming removed 0 bases from V and 3 bases from J, with 9 bases in between. Germline V CDR1 and CDR2: SGHNT, YYREEE (reference sequence). This CDR3 contains 14 residues. Authors' processing steps: The authors estimated nucleated cell counts from reference gene primer amplification. The data were produced by immunoSEQ multiplex PCR, yet TCRdb's version contains in-frame clones alone and is incomplete. That table supplies the V and J calls and clone size; D and trimming were determined from the DNA. Of around 270,000 clones in the sample, about 89% were seen once. Sequenced input: peripheral blood. V usage is TRBV5-4 and J usage is TRBJ1-1, with D possibly TRBD1 on 5 matching bases. The receptor's source is a man in his forties or fifties who had recovered from COVID-19. CDR3 nucleotides: TGTGCCAGCAGCTTGGTGCGGGGGGACACTGAAGCTTTCTTT. This sequence encodes CASSLVRGDTEAFF.